A selection of T cell receptor beta chains follows, all from one sample in a study of T cells in localized non-small cell lung cancer. Clones were read by immunoSEQ multiplex PCR, and TCRdb kept only the in-frame ones, dropping some. The table shows 25,000 to 35,000 clones, with 92% occurring only once. Sequenced here: peripheral blood, sampled before any cancer treatment. These receptors were collected from a female donor of 60 years or more with stage I lung adenocarcinoma. Both conserved end residues are part of each CDR3. The order of the fields is J gene, D gene, V gene, CDR3 length, clone size, CDR3 DNA, CDR3 protein. A D gene is named only where the DNA matches it firmly. Size is stated for part of the rows, as once, few or many counts, or as a class when the clone is expanded.

J gene: TRBJ2-3; D gene: -; V gene: TRBV5-6; CDR3 length: 14; clone size: -; CDR3 DNA: TGTGCCAGCAGCTTGGGAATAGGGACAGATACGCAGTATTTT; CDR3 protein: CASSLGIGTDTQYF
J gene: TRBJ2-5; D gene: -; V gene: TRBV11-3; CDR3 length: 15; clone size: -; CDR3 DNA: TGTGCCAGCAGCCCAATACAAAGTAGTAGGGAGACCCAGTACTTC; CDR3 protein: CASSPIQSSRETQYF
J gene: TRBJ1-2; D gene: -; V gene: TRBV5-1; CDR3 length: 13; clone size: -; CDR3 DNA: TGCGCCAGCAGCTTGGTGCCCGGGTTCGGCTACACCTTC; CDR3 protein: CASSLVPGFGYTF
J gene: TRBJ2-5; D gene: -; V gene: TRBV18; CDR3 length: 13; clone size: -; CDR3 DNA: TGTGCCAGCTCACGGGGGCTACTAGAGACCCAGTACTTC; CDR3 protein: CASSRGLLETQYF
J gene: TRBJ1-1; D gene: -; V gene: TRBV29-1; CDR3 length: 11; clone size: -; CDR3 DNA: TGCAGCGTTGAGACAGGCGTTCCAACTTTCTTT; CDR3 protein: CSVETGVPTFF
J gene: TRBJ2-7; D gene: TRBD1; V gene: TRBV4-3; CDR3 length: 16; clone size: -; CDR3 DNA: TGCGCCAGCAGCCAAGGTTTGGGACAGGGACCCTACGAGCAGTACTTC; CDR3 protein: CASSQGLGQGPYEQYF
J gene: TRBJ1-6; D gene: TRBD1; V gene: TRBV27; CDR3 length: 12; clone size: -; CDR3 DNA: TGTGCCAGCAGCACAGGGGTTTCACCCCTCCACTTT; CDR3 protein: CASSTGVSPLHF
J gene: TRBJ1-5; D gene: -; V gene: TRBV30; CDR3 length: 15; clone size: once; CDR3 DNA: TGTGCCTGGGCCCGGGGACTTCCCGCTGATCAGCCCCAGCATTTT; CDR3 protein: CAWARGLPADQPQHF
J gene: TRBJ1-3; D gene: -; V gene: TRBV5-4; CDR3 length: 15; clone size: -; CDR3 DNA: TGTGCCAGCTCCGAGCCGGGGAGGGCAGGAAACACCATATATTTT; CDR3 protein: CASSEPGRAGNTIYF
J gene: TRBJ2-7; D gene: -; V gene: TRBV7-8; CDR3 length: 18; clone size: -; CDR3 DNA: TGTGCCAGCAGCTTATTGGGCAGAACAACACTACGCTCCTACGAGCAGTACTTC; CDR3 protein: CASSLLGRTTLRSYEQYF
J gene: TRBJ1-1; D gene: -; V gene: TRBV5-1; CDR3 length: 14; clone size: -; CDR3 DNA: TGCGCCAGCAGCGGGGTGGGGTCGGACACTGAAGCTTTCTTT; CDR3 protein: CASSGVGSDTEAFF
J gene: TRBJ1-6; D gene: -; V gene: TRBV30; CDR3 length: 14; clone size: -; CDR3 DNA: TGTGCCTGGAACCTAGTGGGGGGGTTATCACCCCTCCACTTT; CDR3 protein: CAWNLVGGLSPLHF
J gene: TRBJ2-2; D gene: -; V gene: TRBV7-2; CDR3 length: 15; clone size: -; CDR3 DNA: TGTGCCAGCAGCTTAGCAACGTCGAACACCGGGGAGCTGTTTTTT; CDR3 protein: CASSLATSNTGELFF
J gene: TRBJ2-5; D gene: -; V gene: TRBV4-3; CDR3 length: 15; clone size: -; CDR3 DNA: TGCGCCAGCAGCCAGACCGCAGGCCTGAGGGAGACCCAGTACTTC; CDR3 protein: CASSQTAGLRETQYF
J gene: TRBJ2-1; D gene: TRBD2; V gene: TRBV7-8; CDR3 length: 16; clone size: -; CDR3 DNA: TGTGCCAGCAGCTTAGTGGGACTAGAGTCCTACAATGAGCAGTTCTTC; CDR3 protein: CASSLVGLESYNEQFF
J gene: TRBJ2-6; D gene: -; V gene: TRBV15; CDR3 length: 17; clone size: -; CDR3 DNA: TGTGCCACCAGCAGAGATTTCGGAAGGGGTCGTAGTATCGTCCTGACTTTC; CDR3 protein: CATSRDFGRGRSIVLTF
J gene: TRBJ2-1; D gene: -; V gene: TRBV7-2; CDR3 length: 12; clone size: -; CDR3 DNA: TGTGCCAGCAGCTTCAGAGACAATGAGCAGTTCTTC; CDR3 protein: CASSFRDNEQFF
J gene: TRBJ2-7; D gene: TRBD1; V gene: TRBV19; CDR3 length: 14; clone size: -; CDR3 DNA: TGTGCCAGTAGCCGGGACAGGGTCTCCTACGAGCAGTACTTC; CDR3 protein: CASSRDRVSYEQYF
J gene: TRBJ2-3; D gene: TRBD2; V gene: TRBV10-2; CDR3 length: 14; clone size: -; CDR3 DNA: TGCGCCAGCAGTGATGCGGGGGGGGCAGATACGCAGTATTTT; CDR3 protein: CASSDAGGADTQYF
J gene: TRBJ1-1; D gene: TRBD1; V gene: TRBV7-9; CDR3 length: 13; clone size: -; CDR3 DNA: TGTGCCAGCAGCTACAGGGGAAGGGCTGAAGCTTTCTTT; CDR3 protein: CASSYRGRAEAFF
J gene: TRBJ2-5; D gene: TRBD2; V gene: TRBV15; CDR3 length: 17; clone size: -; CDR3 DNA: TGTGCCACCAGCAGAGATCGCGGGACTAGCGGGGCAGAGACCCAGTACTTC; CDR3 protein: CATSRDRGTSGAETQYF
J gene: TRBJ2-1; D gene: TRBD1; V gene: TRBV13; CDR3 length: 16; clone size: -; CDR3 DNA: TGTGCCAGCAGCACCTACCCCGGGACAGCCAACAATGAGCAGTTCTTC; CDR3 protein: CASSTYPGTANNEQFF
J gene: TRBJ2-2; D gene: TRBD1; V gene: TRBV5-1; CDR3 length: 16; clone size: -; CDR3 DNA: TGCGCCAGCAGCTTGGAAACAGGGGGAGGCACCGGGGAGCTGTTTTTT; CDR3 protein: CASSLETGGGTGELFF
J gene: TRBJ1-2; D gene: -; V gene: TRBV12-5; CDR3 length: 13; clone size: -; CDR3 DNA: TGTGCTAGTGGTCTCTCCGGGACATGGAGCTACACCTTC; CDR3 protein: CASGLSGTWSYTF
J gene: TRBJ2-7; D gene: -; V gene: TRBV7-9; CDR3 length: 16; clone size: -; CDR3 DNA: TGTGCCAGCAGCTCCCTTACGGGCGGATCAACCTACGAGCAGTACTTC; CDR3 protein: CASSSLTGGSTYEQYF
J gene: TRBJ1-1; D gene: -; V gene: TRBV6-1; CDR3 length: 12; clone size: once; CDR3 DNA: TGTGCCAGCAGTGAAGTGAACACTGAAGCTTTCTTT; CDR3 protein: CASSEVNTEAFF
J gene: TRBJ1-5; D gene: TRBD1; V gene: TRBV7-9; CDR3 length: 16; clone size: -; CDR3 DNA: TGTGCCAGCAGCTTCTCGACAGGGGGAAGCAATCAGCCCCAGCATTTT; CDR3 protein: CASSFSTGGSNQPQHF
J gene: TRBJ2-3; D gene: -; V gene: TRBV10-1; CDR3 length: 12; clone size: -; CDR3 DNA: TGCGCCAGCAGTGAGTATGGGGATACGCAGTATTTT; CDR3 protein: CASSEYGDTQYF
J gene: TRBJ1-2; D gene: -; V gene: TRBV11-3; CDR3 length: 15; clone size: -; CDR3 DNA: TGTGCCAGCAGCTTGAGTGCCCCAGGGGTTTATGGCTACACCTTC; CDR3 protein: CASSLSAPGVYGYTF
J gene: TRBJ1-6; D gene: -; V gene: TRBV19; CDR3 length: 14; clone size: -; CDR3 DNA: TGTGCCAGTAGTATCGGCAGATGGGACTCACCCCTCCACTTT; CDR3 protein: CASSIGRWDSPLHF
J gene: TRBJ2-5; D gene: TRBD1; V gene: TRBV9; CDR3 length: 15; clone size: -; CDR3 DNA: TGTGCCAGCAGCGCGCGACAGGGGGCGTGGGAGACCCAGTACTTC; CDR3 protein: CASSARQGAWETQYF
J gene: TRBJ1-5; D gene: -; V gene: TRBV21-1; CDR3 length: 15; clone size: -; CDR3 DNA: TGTGCCACCCGTTTGGGGGCTGATAGCAATCAGCCCCAGCATTTT; CDR3 protein: CATRLGADSNQPQHF
J gene: TRBJ2-7; D gene: -; V gene: TRBV4-1; CDR3 length: 16; clone size: -; CDR3 DNA: TGCGCCAGCAGCCAGCTCCGGACCGATAGCTCCTACGAGCAGTACTTC; CDR3 protein: CASSQLRTDSSYEQYF
J gene: TRBJ1-1; D gene: -; V gene: TRBV7-2; CDR3 length: 13; clone size: -; CDR3 DNA: TGTGCCAGCAGCTTAGATTACAGCACTGAAGCTTTCTTT; CDR3 protein: CASSLDYSTEAFF
J gene: TRBJ1-4; D gene: TRBD1; V gene: TRBV5-4; CDR3 length: 16; clone size: -; CDR3 DNA: TGTGCCAGCAGCTTAGCCGGGGGACAGTTTAATGAAAAACTGTTTTTT; CDR3 protein: CASSLAGGQFNEKLFF
J gene: TRBJ1-1; D gene: -; V gene: TRBV25-1; CDR3 length: 14; clone size: few; CDR3 DNA: TGTGCCAGCAGAAAAGACAGGTCCAACACTGAAGCTTTCTTT; CDR3 protein: CASRKDRSNTEAFF
J gene: TRBJ1-5; D gene: -; V gene: TRBV10-3; CDR3 length: 16; clone size: -; CDR3 DNA: TGTGCCATCAGTGAGTCGGGGGGGCAGCGGGCCCAGCCCCAGCATTTT; CDR3 protein: CAISESGGQRAQPQHF
J gene: TRBJ1-3; D gene: -; V gene: TRBV30; CDR3 length: 14; clone size: -; CDR3 DNA: TGTGCCTGGAGTCTGGGGGGCGCGTTGACGTCCATATATTTT; CDR3 protein: CAWSLGGALTSIYF
J gene: TRBJ1-4; D gene: TRBD1; V gene: TRBV29-1; CDR3 length: 13; clone size: -; CDR3 DNA: TGCAGCGTTGAATTAGGGGGCGATGAAAAACTGTTTTTT; CDR3 protein: CSVELGGDEKLFF
J gene: TRBJ2-1; D gene: -; V gene: TRBV5-4; CDR3 length: 15; clone size: -; CDR3 DNA: TGTGCCAGCAGCCCAGACAGCCTCTCCTACAATGAGCAGTTCTTC; CDR3 protein: CASSPDSLSYNEQFF